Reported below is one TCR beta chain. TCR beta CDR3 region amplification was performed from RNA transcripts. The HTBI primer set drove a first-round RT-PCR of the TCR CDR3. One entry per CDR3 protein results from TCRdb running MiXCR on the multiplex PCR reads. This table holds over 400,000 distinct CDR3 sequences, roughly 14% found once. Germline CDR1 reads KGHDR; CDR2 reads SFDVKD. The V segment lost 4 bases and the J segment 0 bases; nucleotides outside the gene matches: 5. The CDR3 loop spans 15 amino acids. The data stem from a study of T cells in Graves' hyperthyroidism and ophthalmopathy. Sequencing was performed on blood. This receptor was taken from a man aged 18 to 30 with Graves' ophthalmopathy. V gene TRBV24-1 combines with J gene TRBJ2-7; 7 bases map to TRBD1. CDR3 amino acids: CATSEPQGSSYEQYF. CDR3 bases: TGTGCCACCAGTGAGCCACAGGGGAGCTCCTACGAGCAGTACTTC.